Below, 2 T cell receptor beta chains from the same sample are listed, as sequenced in a study of cytomegalovirus exposure and HLA in healthy donors (dated by TCRdb to the late 2010s). Library method: the immunoSEQ multiplex PCR assay. The multiplex PCR relied on a mix of 60 forward primers for TCR Vbeta segments and 13 reverse primers for TCR Jbeta segments. TCRdb limited this immuneACCESS table to in-frame rearrangements with V and J called. A share of clones is missing; checked studies link under half to unresolved V genes, and the rest is unexplained. The sample table records roughly 180,000 clones; 70% to 90% of these occur just once. The top ten clonotypes cover about a tenth of the sample. The sample consisted of PBMCs. These TCRs come from a man younger than 35 in good health and CMV-seropositive.

The chain couples TRBV9 to TRBJ2-3, with 7 bases identical to TRBD2. The CDR3 is 15 residues long. Germline V lookup: CDR1 SGDLS, CDR2 YYNGEE. The trim removed 0 bases at V and 4 bases at J, leaving 5 bases unmatched. The CDR3 loop is CASSVGEGRPDTQYF. CDR3 nucleotides: TGTGCCAGCAGCGTAGGGGAGGGGCGCCCAGATACGCAGTATTTT.

J is TRBJ1-1 and V is TRBV7-8; D is possibly TRBD1 (6 bases). Germline-derived CDR1 and CDR2 are SGHVS and FQNEAQ. This CDR3 is 18 amino acids long. The germline V and J ends were trimmed by 5 bases and 8 bases, with 30 bases remaining between them. The CDR3 DNA is TGTGCCAGCAGCCATTACCACAGGGATGTGGGGAGCGGGGGGGAAGCTTTCTTT. Protein sequence: CASSHYHRDVGSGGEAFF.